The sample holds a few counts of the clone carrying this T cell receptor beta chain. As yet, its antigen is unknown. The data were obtained in a study of post-analysis software for immune sequencing data. As for the study in general: Relapsing-remitting, secondary progressive and progressive-relapsing multiple sclerosis were all included among the disease courses. Study results and limitations: With TRBV5-6, TRBV5-1 and TRBV20-1 included, 4 to 6 TRBV segments were more frequent in patients than in controls. A significant reduction in normalized Chao1 diversity was observed in multiple sclerosis patients versus controls. Strong co-clustering by F measure was evident for samples that had been prepared in the same batch.

Germline V lookup: CDR1 MNHEY, CDR2 SMNVEV (reference sequence). With V trimmed by 3 bases and J by 5 bases, 7 bases remained unmatched. The CDR3 sequence is 16 residues long. Unique molecular identifiers were present in the TCR beta cDNA libraries. Yield was roughly 0.5 million cDNA molecules from 1 to 10 million T cells. MiXCR was run by TCRdb on the PCR reads, yielding one entry per CDR3 protein. The sample holds about 760,000 distinct CDR3 sequences, roughly 30% seen once. The rearrangement joins TRBV27 to TRBJ2-1; 10 bases are a match to TRBD2. This TCR was recovered from a girl between 10 and 17 years old with multiple sclerosis. The source material was blood. This CDR3 is CASSFLGLAENNEQFF. The CDR3 DNA sequence: TGTGCCAGCAGTTTCCTTGGACTAGCGGAGAACAATGAGCAGTTCTTC.